Below, 29 T cell receptor beta chains from the same sample are listed, as sequenced in a study of identical twins. TCRdb passed the 5' RACE reads through MiXCR, listing each CDR3 protein once. The sample shows 600,000 to 800,000 distinct CDR3 sequences, around 21% of them seen only once. These data also featured in a second study, about T cells expressing NK-cell markers.

The sample was PBMCs. The source of these receptors is a young woman in good health.

The sample holds a few counts of this clonotype. This chain connects TRBV10-3 to TRBJ2-1; 8 nucleotides line up with TRBD2. This CDR3 is built from 13 residues. The ends lost 10 bases at V and 4 bases at J; junction bases unmatched: 6. Germline CDR1 reads ENHRY; CDR2 reads SYGVKD. The CDR3 loop is CANFGGGYNEQFF. As DNA, the CDR3 is TGTGCCAACTTCGGGGGGGGATACAATGAGCAGTTCTTC.

This clonotype has a handful of counts. This sequence joins TRBV7-9 and TRBJ2-7, with 8 positions matching TRBD2. Germline V gene lookup returns CDR1 SEHNR and CDR2 FQNEAQ (reference sequence). The V and J ends lost 5 bases and 2 bases, in that order; junction bases with no gene match: 5. The CDR3 is made up of 14 amino acids. The CDR3 spells CASSVSGAAYEQYF. The CDR3 coding sequence is TGTGCCAGCAGCGTTAGCGGGGCCGCCTACGAGCAGTACTTC.

The gene calls are TRBV12-3 or TRBV12-4 and TRBJ2-6; D call uncertain. The CDR3 loop spans 11 amino acids. V lost 6 bases and J lost 11, with 8 bases in between. CDR3 nucleotides: TGTGCCAGCAGGCAAACAGACGTCCTGACTTTC. Its translation: CASRQTDVLTF.

This clonotype was detected a few times. The genes are TRBV10-3 and TRBJ2-2; 10 bases fit TRBD1. V trimming: 6 bases; J trimming: 7 bases; junction bases outside the gene matches: 2. The CDR3 totals 13 residues. Germline V lookup: CDR1 ENHRY, CDR2 SYGVKD. In nucleotides, the CDR3 is TGTGCCATCAGGACAGGGGGCGGCGGGGAGCTGTTTTTT. Translated, it gives CAIRTGGGGELFF.

This clonotype was counted a few times. The chain combines TRBV27 with TRBJ1-6; D may be TRBD1 (6 bases). Looked up from germline, CDR1 is MNHEY and CDR2 is SMNVEV (reference sequence). Trimming stripped 6 bases from V and 0 bases from J, with 12 bases between. The CDR3 sequence is 16 residues long. The CDR3 nucleotides are TGTGCCAGCAGATACGACAGGAGCTCCTATAATTCACCCCTCCACTTT. Translated: CASRYDRSSYNSPLHF.

The chain uses TRBV5-1 and TRBJ2-5, with 16 bases fitting TRBD2. Germline V gene sequence: CDR1 SGHRS, CDR2 YFSETQ. The CDR3 extends over 19 amino acids. J lost 4 bases, V lost 3 bases, and 12 bases had no gene match. CDR3 residues: CASSSVPGLAGGLGETQYF. The CDR3 DNA is TGCGCCAGCAGCTCCGTTCCGGGACTAGCGGGGGGGCTTGGAGAGACCCAGTACTTC.

The table lists this clonotype with many counts. V gene TRBV12-3 or TRBV12-4 combines with J gene TRBJ2-1, with D hard to call. The germline V and J ends were trimmed by 6 bases and 3 bases, with 3 bases remaining between them. This CDR3 contains 11 residues. CDR3 sequence reads: CASSFYNEQFF. The CDR3 DNA is TGTGCCAGCAGCTTCTACAATGAGCAGTTCTTC.

The genes are TRBV4-3 and TRBJ2-3; possible D gene TRBD2, 5 bases. The CDR3 totals 17 residues. The germline V gene has CDR1 LGHNA and CDR2 YSLEER. V lost 2 bases to trimming and J lost 4 bases, with 19 bases between them. The CDR3 protein is CASSQFGSATTADTQYF. CDR3 nucleotides: TGCGCCAGCAGCCAATTTGGGTCCGCGACTACGGCAGATACGCAGTATTTT.

The chain has TRBV5-5 and TRBJ1-2; no definite D call. V shed 4 bases and J shed 8 bases, with 18 bases lying between them. The CDR3 is 14 residues long. CDR1 and CDR2 from the germline V gene are SGHKS and YYEKEE (reference sequence). The DNA of the CDR3 is TGTGCCAGCAGCCTGTTCGGACCGCAAAAAGGCTACACCTTC. It yields the protein CASSLFGPQKGYTF.

The chain combines TRBV12-3 or TRBV12-4 with TRBJ2-7, with 7 nucleotides matching TRBD2. This CDR3 region has 16 residues. The V and J ends lost 4 bases and 0 bases, in that order; junction bases with no gene match: 9. CDR3 protein: CASSWTSGSFSYEQYF. The CDR3 bases are TGTGCCAGCAGTTGGACTAGTGGATCCTTCTCCTACGAGCAGTACTTC.

This clonotype was seen a few times. The chain employs TRBV10-2 and TRBJ2-7, with D tentatively TRBD1 (6 bases). The germline V gene encodes CDR1 WSHSY and CDR2 SAAADI. Trimming took off 4 bases at V and 7 bases at J, with 17 bases between the two ends. This CDR3 comprises 14 residues. The CDR3 coding sequence is TGCGCCAGCAGTGTCAATCAGGGGTATGGGGAGCAGTACTTC. It specifies CASSVNQGYGEQYF.

This chain connects TRBV12-3 or TRBV12-4 to TRBJ2-2; D gene unclear. V was trimmed by 4 bases and J by 1 base, leaving 4 bases between them. The CDR3 is 13 amino acids. For the CDR3, the DNA is TGTGCCAGCAGTTCGGAGAACACCGGGGAGCTGTTTTTT. It specifies CASSSENTGELFF.

The V gene is TRBV12-3 or TRBV12-4, the J gene TRBJ2-1, with D tentatively TRBD2 (6 bases). With 6 bases removed from V and 1 base from J, the gap between germline ends came to 16 bases. There are 16 residues in the CDR3. The CDR3, as DNA: TGTGCCAGCAGCGATGCACACGGGGGTTCCTACAATGAGCAGTTCTTC. Its protein product is CASSDAHGGSYNEQFF.

The chain is built from TRBV7-2 and TRBJ2-3; 7 positions match TRBD2. V shed 1 base, J shed 6 bases, and the junction held 10 bases outside the gene matches. Germline CDR1 is SGHTA and CDR2 is FQGNSA. The CDR3 loop spans 16 amino acids. The CDR3 sequence is CASSLGLGGSVDTQYF. CDR3 sequence (DNA): TGTGCCAGCAGCTTAGGTCTCGGCGGGAGCGTGGATACGCAGTATTTT.

The chain has TRBV7-9 and TRBJ2-1; 8 positions match TRBD2. The CDR3 sequence is 13 residues long. Germline loops: CDR1 SEHNR, CDR2 FQNEAQ (reference sequence). The J segment lost 5 bases and the V segment lost 8 bases, leaving 5 bases of the junction unmatched. In DNA, the CDR3 is TGTGCCAGCGGGCGGGAGGTGAACAATGAGCAGTTCTTC. As protein: CASGREVNNEQFF.

This chain uses TRBV13 with TRBJ2-5; D might be TRBD2 (6 bases). Trimming removed 5 bases from V and 5 bases from J, with 15 bases in between. Looked up from germline, CDR1 is PRHDT and CDR2 is FYEKMQ (reference sequence). The CDR3 totals 14 residues. For the CDR3, the DNA is TGTGCCAGCAGCCCCAGTGCGGGGATCGAGACCCAGTACTTC. Amino acid sequence: CASSPSAGIETQYF.

This clonotype was counted only a few times. The V gene is TRBV7-8, the J gene TRBJ2-7, with D uncertain. CDR3 length equals 13 residues. Germline V CDR1 and CDR2: SGHVS, FQNEAQ. With 6 bases removed from V and 0 bases from J, the gap between germline ends came to 9 bases. The DNA of the CDR3 is TGTGCCAGCAGGAGCCACTTCTCCTACGAGCAGTACTTC. Translating gives CASRSHFSYEQYF.

The V call is TRBV12-1, the J call TRBJ2-3; the table's D call TRBD2 went unverified against the DNA. TRBV12-1 is assigned pseudogene status. This CDR3 spans 18 amino acids. CDR3 sequence (DNA): TGTGCCAGCAGATCAAGCGGGAGGCCCGCCCCCCTCACAGATACGCAGTATTTT. Translating gives CASRSSGRPAPLTDTQYF.

This clonotype has ten or more counts. V gene TRBV25-1 combines with J gene TRBJ2-1; TRBD1 matches at 8 bases. This CDR3 has 16 residues. Germline CDR1 reads MGHDK; CDR2 reads SYGVNS. V lost 5 bases and J lost 8; bases outside the gene matches: 14. The CDR3 sequence: CASSPDRGNVRDEQFF. The CDR3 nucleotides read TGTGCCAGCAGTCCAGACAGGGGTAATGTAAGAGATGAGCAGTTCTTC.

The chain combines TRBV5-5 with TRBJ2-2; 7 positions match TRBD2. Germline assignment: CDR1 SGHKS and CDR2 YYEKEE (reference sequence). This CDR3 spans 16 amino acids. V lost 1 base to trimming and J lost 2 bases; unmatched junction nucleotides: 5. The CDR3 region has the DNA TGTGCCAGCAGCTTGATCCGGGGGGTCAACACCGGGGAGCTGTTTTTT. Encoded protein: CASSLIRGVNTGELFF.

This clonotype was counted only a few times. The chain links TRBV5-1 to TRBJ1-1, with D tentatively TRBD1 (5 bases). The germline V gene encodes CDR1 SGHRS and CDR2 YFSETQ. The CDR3 runs 14 residues. The V and J ends lost 4 bases and 5 bases respectively, with 15 bases between them. CDR3 sequence: CASSDRRGLTEAFF. The CDR3, as DNA: TGCGCCAGCAGCGACCGCCGGGGCTTGACTGAAGCTTTCTTT.

This clonotype appeared a few times. This rearrangement joins TRBV20-1 to TRBJ2-4, with a possible D match to TRBD1 (5 bases). Germline CDR1 is DFQATT and CDR2 is SNEGSKA (reference sequence). V was cut by 4 bases and J by 1 base, with 14 bases left in between. The CDR3 totals 15 residues. CDR3 residues: CSATTGEVAKNIQYF. CDR3 nucleotides: TGCAGTGCTACAACAGGTGAAGTCGCCAAAAACATTCAGTACTTC.

This chain connects TRBV20-1 to TRBJ2-1; TRBD2 aligns across 7 bases. The length of the CDR3 is 15 residues. In germline, CDR1 is DFQATT, CDR2 SNEGSKA (reference sequence). The V and J ends lost 0 bases and 6 bases, in that order; junction bases with no gene match: 8. CDR3 DNA: TGCAGTGCTAGAGATCGAAGCGGGACCCGCAATGAGCAGTTCTTC. Translating it yields CSARDRSGTRNEQFF.

The gene calls are TRBV12-3 or TRBV12-4 and TRBJ1-1, with 7 bases lining up with TRBD1. The CDR3 consists of 15 residues. The trim removed 4 bases at V and 4 bases at J, leaving 9 bases unmatched. As DNA, the CDR3 is TGTGCCAGCAGTTATCGGACAGGATTTGCCACTGAAGCTTTCTTT. The encoded protein is CASSYRTGFATEAFF.

This CDR3 is CASSSLVGTEAFF. The CDR3, as DNA: TGCGCCAGCAGCTCGTTGGTGGGCACTGAAGCTTTCTTT. The chain employs TRBV5-1 and TRBJ1-1; D is uncertain. V lost 3 bases, J lost 4 bases, and 10 bases lay in between. This CDR3 spans 13 amino acids. Looked up from germline, CDR1 is SGHRS and CDR2 is YFSETQ. Full variable domain (outside the CDR3, taken from reference TRBV5-1 and TRBJ1-1): KAGVTQTPRYLIKTRGQQVTLSCSPISGHRSVSWYQQTPGQGLQFLFEYFSETQRNKGNFPGRFSGRQFSNSRSEMNVSTLELGDSALYLCASSSLVGTEAFFGQGTRLTVV.

The CDR3 sequence: CASVPRGASTDTQYF. CDR3 nucleotides: TGTGCTAGTGTCCCCCGGGGAGCTAGCACAGATACGCAGTATTTT. The chain uses TRBV12-5 and TRBJ2-3; D may be TRBD2 (5 bases). Germline CDR1 LGHNT, CDR2 FRNRAP. The CDR3 is made up of 15 amino acids. The germline V and J ends were trimmed by 7 bases and 0 bases, with 14 bases remaining between them.

This clonotype showed up many times. The gene calls are TRBV7-8 and TRBJ2-5, with TRBD2 matching over 7 bases. Germline V gene sequence: CDR1 SGHVS, CDR2 FQNEAQ. The CDR3 totals 12 residues. The trim removed 5 bases at V and 7 bases at J, leaving 4 bases unmatched. CDR3: CASSLPGGTQYF. CDR3 nucleotides: TGTGCCAGCAGCCTCCCGGGGGGGACCCAGTACTTC.

This clonotype was seen more than once but under ten times. The V call is TRBV20-1, the J call TRBJ2-7, with 9 bases identical to TRBD2. Germline CDR1 reads DFQATT; CDR2 reads SNEGSKA (reference sequence). The CDR3 is 15 residues long. V trimming: 4 bases; J trimming: 3 bases; junction bases outside the gene matches: 10. This CDR3 is CSATRSGSIFYEQYF. The CDR3 nucleotides read TGCAGTGCTACCCGTAGCGGGAGTATTTTCTACGAGCAGTACTTC.

In this sample, this clonotype turned up many times. The rearrangement uses TRBV5-5 and TRBJ2-1; TRBD2 matches at 7 bases. CDR1 SGHKS and CDR2 YYEKEE come from the germline V gene (reference sequence). The V and J ends lost 6 bases and 10 bases, in that order; junction bases with no gene match: 16. CDR3 length equals 15 residues. The chain's CDR3 is CASNRRASGAPEQFF. The CDR3 DNA reads as TGTGCCAGCAACCGGAGGGCTAGCGGTGCGCCCGAGCAGTTCTTC.